This T cell receptor beta chain was found in a study of control samples from healthy donors and cancer patients. Clones were read by immunoSEQ multiplex PCR, and TCRdb kept only the in-frame ones, dropping some. The sample includes some 150,000 clones, around 86% of them seen just once. The V and J ends lost 5 bases and 2 bases respectively, with 12 bases between them. The V gene's germline CDR1 is MNHEY and CDR2 SVGAGI. This CDR3 has 14 residues. This TCR came from a man aged 25 to 45 in good health. Sample: blood. The genes are TRBV6-5 and TRBJ1-2; no clear D. The CDR3, as DNA: TGTGCCAGCAGTCTGACACGCCTGAACTATGGCTACACCTTC. It codes for CASSLTRLNYGYTF.